Listed below are T cell receptor beta chains from one sample, sequenced in a study of cytomegalovirus exposure and HLA in healthy donors. Libraries were prepared by immunoSEQ multiplex PCR; TCRdb keeps only in-frame clonotypes and omits some of them. The data contain around 170,000 clones, around 80% of them singletons. Sequencing was done on a sample of PBMCs. The receptors were gathered from a woman aged 40-49 years in good health and CMV-seronegative. CDR3s include the opening cysteine and the closing phenylalanine or tryptophan. The D gene is left open where the match is weak. A row's size may be missing; if present it is once, few, many or a size class.

cdr3_nt	cdr3_aa	v_call	j_call	d_call	clone_size
TGTGCCAGCAACTCGGACACGACCAATGAGCAGTTCTTC	CASNSDTTNEQFF	TRBV6-5	TRBJ2-1	.	.
TGTGCCAGCAGCCACGACAGGGGGCAGGAAAAACTGTTTTTT	CASSHDRGQEKLFF	TRBV5-4	TRBJ1-4	TRBD1	.
TGTGCCAGCAGCCCGGACAGGGGAAGTTCACCCCTCCACTTT	CASSPDRGSSPLHF	TRBV11-1	TRBJ1-6	TRBD1	.
TGTGCCAGCAGCTTAGTCGGGAATAACGGGGAGCTGTTTTTT	CASSLVGNNGELFF	TRBV7-2	TRBJ2-2	.	.
TGTGCCATCAGTGATCGGGGGTGGGGAGGCACTGAAGCTTTCTTT	CAISDRGWGGTEAFF	TRBV10-3	TRBJ1-1	.	.
TGTGCCAGCTCACCAGGTACGGGGGACTACGAGCAGTACTTC	CASSPGTGDYEQYF	TRBV18	TRBJ2-7	.	.
TGTGCCAGCAGCAAGGAGGACAGCCCCTACGAGCAGTACTTC	CASSKEDSPYEQYF	TRBV16	TRBJ2-7	.	.
TGTGCCAGCAGTCAGGGGGCTGCTAATGAAAAACTGTTTTTT	CASSQGAANEKLFF	TRBV6-4	TRBJ1-4	TRBD1	.
TGTGCCAGCAGCTTGGCGGGACAGTCCCTCCACTTT	CASSLAGQSLHF	TRBV5-4	TRBJ1-6	TRBD1	.
TGTGCCAGCAGCGTGTCGCGTGAAAAACTGTTTTTT	CASSVSREKLFF	TRBV7-9	TRBJ1-4	.	.
TGTGCCAGCAGTGAAGATGGGGGCCGACAGCCCCAGCATTTT	CASSEDGGRQPQHF	TRBV6-1	TRBJ1-5	.	.
TGTGCCAGCAGCTTAGAAACCTATAGCAATCAGCCCCAGCATTTT	CASSLETYSNQPQHF	TRBV7-6	TRBJ1-5	.	.
TGTGCCAGCAGTGCGACTAGCGGGGGGGCCAACGAGCAGTACTTC	CASSATSGGANEQYF	TRBV6-5	TRBJ2-7	TRBD2	.
TGTGCCAGCAGCTTCGGGCGGGGAGGGAGGTCCGGCTACACCTTC	CASSFGRGGRSGYTF	TRBV7-2	TRBJ1-2	.	.
TGTGCCTGGGGACTTAACACTGAAGCTTTCTTT	CAWGLNTEAFF	TRBV30	TRBJ1-1	.	few
TGTGCCAGCTCACTATTAGCGGGGGGCTCCTACAATGAGCAGTTCTTC	CASSLLAGGSYNEQFF	TRBV18	TRBJ2-1	TRBD2	.
TGTGCCAGCAGCCAACAGCCGACAGGGTATCCCGAGACCCAGTACTTC	CASSQQPTGYPETQYF	TRBV4-2	TRBJ2-5	TRBD1	.
TGTGCCAGTAGTGTAACGACAGTTGCACGACTGTTTTTT	CASSVTTVARLFF	TRBV19	TRBJ1-4	.	.
TGCGCCAGCACCAGAGGCGGGTTGGACCCCAAAAACATTCAGTACTTC	CASTRGGLDPKNIQYF	TRBV4-1	TRBJ2-4	.	.
TGTGCCAGCAGCGTAGGCGGAGGGAGAGTCTACGAGCAGTACTTC	CASSVGGGRVYEQYF	TRBV9	TRBJ2-7	.	.
TGTGCCAGCAGTTTAGAGTACAGAACCTACTATGGCTACACCTTC	CASSLEYRTYYGYTF	TRBV27	TRBJ1-2	.	.
TGTGCCAGCAGCTTGGCTACAGGGGGAGCACAGGGTACGCAGTATTTT	CASSLATGGAQGTQYF	TRBV5-4	TRBJ2-3	TRBD1	.
TGTGCCAGCAGCTTATTCACGGTTAACCAAGAGACCCAGTACTTC	CASSLFTVNQETQYF	TRBV7-9	TRBJ2-5	.	.
TGCACCAGCAGCCAAATTGGCAGGGGCTCTGGAAACACCATATATTTT	CTSSQIGRGSGNTIYF	TRBV1	TRBJ1-3	.	.